This TCR beta chain was recorded in a study of Tregs in tolerant kidney transplant recipients. Regarding the study as a whole: Expanding Tregs on activated donor B cells appeared to best identify donor-specific TCRbeta clones.

This clone came up once. Antigen specificity is unknown. Looked up from germline, CDR1 is MNHEY and CDR2 is SVGAGI. Trimming removed 5 bases from V and 3 bases from J, with 11 bases in between. There are 13 residues in the CDR3. Mixed chimerism was transient after nonmyeloablative marrow transplants from related graft donors. Only in-frame clones appear in the TCRdb table, and some are missing; sequencing was by immunoSEQ multiplex PCR. The repertoire holds fewer than 95,000 clones, with 80% to 95% as singletons. The input for sequencing was CD4+ T cells from blood (PBMCs), taken 12 months after the transplant. This sequence joins TRBV6-5 and TRBJ2-7; D is possibly TRBD1 (6 bases). The receptor was isolated from a human patient who received a combined kidney and bone marrow transplant. Part of the T cells may come from the graft donor. In DNA, the CDR3 is TGTGCCAGCAGTATACCGGGACACTACGAGCAGTACTTC. This translates into CASSIPGHYEQYF.